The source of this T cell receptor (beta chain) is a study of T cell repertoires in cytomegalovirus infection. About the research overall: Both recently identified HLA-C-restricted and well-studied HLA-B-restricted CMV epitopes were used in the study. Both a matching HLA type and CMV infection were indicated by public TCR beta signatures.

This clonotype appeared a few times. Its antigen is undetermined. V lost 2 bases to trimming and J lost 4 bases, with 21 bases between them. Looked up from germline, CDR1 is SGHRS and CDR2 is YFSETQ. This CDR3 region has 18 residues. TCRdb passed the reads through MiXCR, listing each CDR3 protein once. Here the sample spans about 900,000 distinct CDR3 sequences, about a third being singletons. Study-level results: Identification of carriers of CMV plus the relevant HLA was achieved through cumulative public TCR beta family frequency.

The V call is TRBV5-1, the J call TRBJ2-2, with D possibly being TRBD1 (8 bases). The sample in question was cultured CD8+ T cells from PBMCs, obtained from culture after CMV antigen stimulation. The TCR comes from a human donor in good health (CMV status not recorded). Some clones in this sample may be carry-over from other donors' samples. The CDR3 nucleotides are TGCGCCAGCAGCTTCCCTAGCGGACAGGGATGGAGCACCGGGGAGCTGTTTTTT. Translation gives CASSFPSGQGWSTGELFF.